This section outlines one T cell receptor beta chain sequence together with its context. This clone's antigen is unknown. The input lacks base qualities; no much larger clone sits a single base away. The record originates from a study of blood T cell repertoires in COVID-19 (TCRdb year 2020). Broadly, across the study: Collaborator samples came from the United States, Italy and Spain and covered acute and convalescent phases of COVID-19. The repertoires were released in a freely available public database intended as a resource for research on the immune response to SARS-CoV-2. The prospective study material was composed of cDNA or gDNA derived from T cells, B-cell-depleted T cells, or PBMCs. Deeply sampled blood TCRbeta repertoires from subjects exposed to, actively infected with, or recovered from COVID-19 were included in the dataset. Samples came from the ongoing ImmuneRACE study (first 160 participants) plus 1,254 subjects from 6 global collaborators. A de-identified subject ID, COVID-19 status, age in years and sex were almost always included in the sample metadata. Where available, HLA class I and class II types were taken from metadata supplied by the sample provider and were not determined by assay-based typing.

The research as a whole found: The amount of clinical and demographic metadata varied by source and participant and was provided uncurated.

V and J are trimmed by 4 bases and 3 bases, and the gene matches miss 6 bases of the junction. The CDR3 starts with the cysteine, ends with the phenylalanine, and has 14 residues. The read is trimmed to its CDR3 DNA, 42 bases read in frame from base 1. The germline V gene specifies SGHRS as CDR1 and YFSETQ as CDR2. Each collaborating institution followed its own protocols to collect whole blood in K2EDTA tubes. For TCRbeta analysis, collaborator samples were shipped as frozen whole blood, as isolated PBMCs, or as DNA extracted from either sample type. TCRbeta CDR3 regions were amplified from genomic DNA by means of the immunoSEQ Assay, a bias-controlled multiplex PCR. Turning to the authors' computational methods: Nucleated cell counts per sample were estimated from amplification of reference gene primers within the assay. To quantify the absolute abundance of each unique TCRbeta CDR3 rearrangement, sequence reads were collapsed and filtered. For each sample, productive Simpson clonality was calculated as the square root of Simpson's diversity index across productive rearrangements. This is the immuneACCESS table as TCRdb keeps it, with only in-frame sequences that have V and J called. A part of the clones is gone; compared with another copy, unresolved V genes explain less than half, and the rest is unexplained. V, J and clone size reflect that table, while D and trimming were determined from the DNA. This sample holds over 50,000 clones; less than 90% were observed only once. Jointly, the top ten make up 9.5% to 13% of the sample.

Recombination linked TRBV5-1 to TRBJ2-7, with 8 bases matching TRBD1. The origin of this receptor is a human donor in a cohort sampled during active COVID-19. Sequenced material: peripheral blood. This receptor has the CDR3 CASSLGQDYYEQYF. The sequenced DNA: TGCGCCAGCAGCCTGGGACAGGATTACTACGAGCAGTACTTC.